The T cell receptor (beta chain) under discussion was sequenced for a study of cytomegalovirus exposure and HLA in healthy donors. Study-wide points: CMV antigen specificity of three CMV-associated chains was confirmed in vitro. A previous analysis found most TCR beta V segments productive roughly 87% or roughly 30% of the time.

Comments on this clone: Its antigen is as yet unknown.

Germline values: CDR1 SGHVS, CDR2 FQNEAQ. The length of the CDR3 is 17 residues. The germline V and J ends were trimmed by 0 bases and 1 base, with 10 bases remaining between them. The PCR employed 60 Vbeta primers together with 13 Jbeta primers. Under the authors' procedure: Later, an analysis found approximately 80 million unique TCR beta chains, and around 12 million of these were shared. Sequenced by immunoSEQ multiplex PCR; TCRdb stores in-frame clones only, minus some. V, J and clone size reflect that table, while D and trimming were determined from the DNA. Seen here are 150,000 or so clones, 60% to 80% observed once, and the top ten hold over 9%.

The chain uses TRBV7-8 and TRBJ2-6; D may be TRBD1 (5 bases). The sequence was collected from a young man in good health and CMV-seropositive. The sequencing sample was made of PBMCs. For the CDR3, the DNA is TGTGCCAGCAGCTTAGCGCTAAGGGGTTCTGGGGCCAACGTCCTGACTTTC. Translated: CASSLALRGSGANVLTF.